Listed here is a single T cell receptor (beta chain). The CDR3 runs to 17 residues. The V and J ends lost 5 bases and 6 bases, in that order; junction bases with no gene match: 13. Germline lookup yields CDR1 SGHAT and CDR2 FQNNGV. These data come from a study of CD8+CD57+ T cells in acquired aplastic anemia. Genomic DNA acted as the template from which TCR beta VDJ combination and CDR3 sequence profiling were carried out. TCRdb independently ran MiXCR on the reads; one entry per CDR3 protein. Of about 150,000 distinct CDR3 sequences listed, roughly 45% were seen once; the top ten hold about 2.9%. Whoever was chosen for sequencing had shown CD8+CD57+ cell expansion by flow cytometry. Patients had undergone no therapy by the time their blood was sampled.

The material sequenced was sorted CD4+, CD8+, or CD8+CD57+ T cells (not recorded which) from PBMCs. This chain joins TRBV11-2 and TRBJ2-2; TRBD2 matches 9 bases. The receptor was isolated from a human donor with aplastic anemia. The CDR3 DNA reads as TGTGCCAGCAGCCCACAGCCCCTAGCGGGGCGGTCCGGGGAGCTGTTTTTT. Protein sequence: CASSPQPLAGRSGELFF. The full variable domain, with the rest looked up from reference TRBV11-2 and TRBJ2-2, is EAGVAQSPRYKIIEKRQSVAFWCNPISGHATLYWYQQILGQGPKLLIQFQNNGVVDDSQLPKDRFSAERLKGVDSTLKIQPAKLEDSAVYLCASSPQPLAGRSGELFFGEGSRLTVL.